This TCR beta chain derives from a study of PD-L1 blockade in urothelial cancer. The method was immunoSEQ multiplex PCR; TCRdb's version includes in-frame clones alone and lacks a portion of them. The sample shows about 71,000 clones, about 89% of them seen only once. This clone has just one count. In germline, CDR1 is SGDLS, CDR2 YYNGEE. The CDR3 runs 15 residues. With 2 bases removed from V and 5 bases from J, the gap between germline ends came to 16 bases. The sequencing here drew on PBMCs, taken around atezolizumab (anti-PD-L1) treatment. The TCR was taken from a man in his fifties or sixties with urothelial cancer. The genes are TRBV9 and TRBJ2-5; D unresolved. The CDR3 region is CASSVGRPTQETQYF. The CDR3 region has the DNA TGTGCCAGCAGCGTGGGCAGGCCAACGCAGGAGACCCAGTACTTC.